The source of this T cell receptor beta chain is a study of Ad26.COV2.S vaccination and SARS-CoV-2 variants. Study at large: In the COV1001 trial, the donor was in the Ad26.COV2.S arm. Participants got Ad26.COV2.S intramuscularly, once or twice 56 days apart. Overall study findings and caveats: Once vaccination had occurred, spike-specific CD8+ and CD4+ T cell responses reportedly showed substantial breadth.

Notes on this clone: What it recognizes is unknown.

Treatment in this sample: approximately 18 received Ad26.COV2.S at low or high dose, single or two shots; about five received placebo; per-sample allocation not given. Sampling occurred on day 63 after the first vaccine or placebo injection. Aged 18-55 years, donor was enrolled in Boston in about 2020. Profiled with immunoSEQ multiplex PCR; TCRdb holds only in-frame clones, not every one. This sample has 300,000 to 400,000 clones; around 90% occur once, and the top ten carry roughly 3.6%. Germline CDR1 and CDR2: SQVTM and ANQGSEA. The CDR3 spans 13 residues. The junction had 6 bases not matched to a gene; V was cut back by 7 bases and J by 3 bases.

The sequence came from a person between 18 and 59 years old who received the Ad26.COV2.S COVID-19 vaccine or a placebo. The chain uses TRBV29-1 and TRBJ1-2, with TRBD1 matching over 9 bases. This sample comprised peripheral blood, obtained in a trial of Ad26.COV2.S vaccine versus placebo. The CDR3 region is CSAGTGRDYGYTF. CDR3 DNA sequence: TGCAGCGCAGGGACAGGGAGGGACTATGGCTACACCTTC.